Listed below are T cell receptor beta chains from one sample, sequenced in a study of T cells in localized non-small cell lung cancer. Here immunoSEQ multiplex PCR was the method, and the copy in TCRdb shows in-frame clones only, minus some. The sample contains approximately 83,000 clones, around 90% of which appear only once. This specimen was peripheral blood, taken before any cancer treatment. The receptors shown here come from a woman aged 40-69 years with stage I squamous cell lung carcinoma. CDR3s include the opening cysteine and the closing phenylalanine or tryptophan. A D gene is named only where the DNA matches it firmly. The listing skips clone size in some rows; elsewhere it reads once, few, many or a size class.

size: .; V: TRBV19; J: TRBJ1-2; D: .; CDR3: CASSISVIRQWQEDYGYTF; DNA: TGTGCCAGTAGTATTTCCGTAATTCGGCAGTGGCAGGAAGACTATGGCTACACCTTC
size: .; V: TRBV9; J: TRBJ2-7; D: .; CDR3: CASSVASSLSYEQYF; DNA: TGTGCCAGCAGCGTAGCCAGTTCCCTCTCCTACGAGCAGTACTTC
size: .; V: TRBV4-2; J: TRBJ1-2; D: TRBD1; CDR3: CASSTGTGYAYGYTF; DNA: TGTGCCAGCAGCACCGGGACAGGGTACGCCTATGGCTACACCTTC
size: .; V: TRBV6-1; J: TRBJ1-2; D: .; CDR3: CASSVTGSNYGYTF; DNA: TGTGCCAGCAGCGTAACAGGGTCTAACTATGGCTACACCTTC
size: .; V: TRBV13; J: TRBJ2-3; D: .; CDR3: CASSLSSPSTDTQYF; DNA: TGTGCCAGCAGCTTAAGCTCGCCCAGCACAGATACGCAGTATTTT
size: .; V: TRBV19; J: TRBJ1-4; D: .; CDR3: CASSRGWEEKLFF; DNA: TGTGCCAGTAGTCGGGGGTGGGAGGAAAAACTGTTTTTT
size: once; V: TRBV10-2; J: TRBJ2-5; D: TRBD2; CDR3: CASRSSGAHQETQYF; DNA: TGCGCCAGCAGGTCTAGCGGGGCGCACCAAGAGACCCAGTACTTC
size: .; V: TRBV5-8; J: TRBJ1-3; D: .; CDR3: CASSLAYDSWISGNTIYF; DNA: TGTGCCAGCAGCTTGGCATACGACAGCTGGATCTCTGGAAACACCATATATTTT
size: .; V: TRBV5-1; J: TRBJ2-1; D: .; CDR3: CASSLTGISYNEQFF; DNA: TGCGCCAGCAGCTTGACGGGGATCTCCTACAATGAGCAGTTCTTC
size: .; V: TRBV25-1; J: TRBJ1-6; D: .; CDR3: CASSEWGGNSPLHF; DNA: TGTGCCAGCAGTGAATGGGGAGGGAATTCACCCCTCCACTTT
size: once; V: TRBV5-1; J: TRBJ2-1; D: TRBD2; CDR3: CASSVRGYNEQFF; DNA: TGCGCCAGCAGCGTGCGGGGGTACAATGAGCAGTTCTTC
size: few; V: TRBV2; J: TRBJ2-1; D: TRBD2; CDR3: CASYEASGPLHDNEQFF; DNA: TGTGCCAGCTACGAGGCTAGCGGGCCCCTGCACGACAATGAGCAGTTCTTC
size: .; V: TRBV30; J: TRBJ2-3; D: .; CDR3: CAWSVPGTDTQYF; DNA: TGTGCCTGGAGTGTACCGGGCACAGATACGCAGTATTTT
size: .; V: TRBV6-4; J: TRBJ2-7; D: TRBD1; CDR3: CASRRTGGVIHYEQYF; DNA: TGTGCCAGCAGAAGGACAGGGGGCGTTATTCATTACGAGCAGTACTTC
size: .; V: TRBV2; J: TRBJ1-6; D: .; CDR3: CASKRDSNYNSPLHF; DNA: TGTGCCAGCAAAAGGGATTCAAACTATAATTCACCCCTCCACTTT
size: .; V: TRBV20-1; J: TRBJ1-2; D: .; CDR3: CSAGTFYGYTF; DNA: TGCAGTGCTGGGACTTTTTATGGCTACACCTTC
size: .; V: TRBV4-1; J: TRBJ2-7; D: TRBD2; CDR3: CASSQEGPSGGLYEQYF; DNA: TGCGCCAGCAGCCAAGAAGGTCCTAGCGGGGGATTGTACGAGCAGTACTTC
size: .; V: TRBV25-1; J: TRBJ2-2; D: .; CDR3: CASSEYGGGELFF; DNA: TGTGCCAGCAGTGAATATGGTGGCGGGGAGCTGTTTTTT
size: .; V: TRBV5-1; J: TRBJ2-4; D: .; CDR3: CASSLEQLGLAKNIQYF; DNA: TGCGCCAGCAGCTTGGAACAGCTCGGTCTAGCCAAAAACATTCAGTACTTC
size: few; V: TRBV10-3; J: TRBJ2-3; D: .; CDR3: CAISEENLPDTQYF; DNA: TGTGCCATCAGTGAGGAAAACCTTCCAGATACGCAGTATTTT
size: .; V: TRBV10-3; J: TRBJ1-1; D: TRBD1; CDR3: CAIRTQGTGTEAFF; DNA: TGTGCCATCAGAACACAGGGGACGGGCACTGAAGCTTTCTTT
size: .; V: TRBV6-1; J: TRBJ1-6; D: TRBD1; CDR3: CATPGQGASPLHF; DNA: TGTGCCACGCCGGGACAGGGGGCTTCACCCCTCCACTTT
size: .; V: TRBV18; J: TRBJ2-1; D: .; CDR3: CASSPLGPSTYNEQFF; DNA: TGTGCCAGCTCACCACTAGGCCCTTCCACCTACAATGAGCAGTTCTTC
size: .; V: TRBV6-1; J: TRBJ1-6; D: .; CDR3: CASEAGGYNSPLHF; DNA: TGTGCCAGCGAGGCGGGGGGGTACAATTCACCCCTCCACTTT
size: .; V: TRBV19; J: TRBJ1-1; D: TRBD1; CDR3: CASSTGQGGRTEAFF; DNA: TGTGCCAGTAGTACCGGACAGGGAGGTCGCACTGAAGCTTTCTTT
size: .; V: TRBV13; J: TRBJ1-6; D: .; CDR3: CASSLTGGDSPLHF; DNA: TGTGCCAGCAGCTTAACGGGGGGCGACTCACCCCTCCACTTT
size: once; V: TRBV2; J: TRBJ2-2; D: TRBD1; CDR3: CASKVRTGDTGELFF; DNA: TGTGCCAGCAAGGTGCGGACAGGGGACACCGGGGAGCTGTTTTTT
size: .; V: TRBV11-3; J: TRBJ2-1; D: TRBD1; CDR3: CASSRGLSYNEQFF; DNA: TGTGCCAGCAGCAGGGGGCTCTCCTACAATGAGCAGTTCTTC
size: .; V: TRBV12-2; J: TRBJ2-3; D: .; CDR3: CASLTRTSGGADTQYF; DNA: TGTGCAAGTCTCACTCGGACTAGCGGGGGGGCGGATACGCAGTATTTT
size: once; V: TRBV5-1; J: TRBJ2-7; D: .; CDR3: CASSLDPGLTSYEQYF; DNA: TGCGCCAGCAGCTTGGACCCAGGGCTTACGTCCTACGAGCAGTACTTC
size: .; V: TRBV9; J: TRBJ1-4; D: TRBD1; CDR3: CASSVGGAGGEREKLFF; DNA: TGTGCCAGCAGCGTTGGAGGAGCAGGGGGGGAACGGGAAAAACTGTTTTTT
size: .; V: TRBV30; J: TRBJ2-6; D: TRBD1; CDR3: CARTGLGGANVLTF; DNA: TGTGCCCGGACAGGGCTTGGAGGGGCCAACGTCCTGACTTTC
size: .; V: TRBV4-1; J: TRBJ1-5; D: .; CDR3: CASSQGIGNQPQHF; DNA: TGCGCCAGCAGCCAGGGGATTGGCAATCAGCCCCAGCATTTT
size: .; V: TRBV28; J: TRBJ1-3; D: .; CDR3: CASSLVQGGNTIYF; DNA: TGTGCCAGCAGTTTAGTGCAGGGAGGAAACACCATATATTTT
size: .; V: TRBV6-5; J: TRBJ2-3; D: .; CDR3: CASSYSSGVKTQYF; DNA: TGTGCCAGCAGTTACTCGAGTGGGGTCAAGACGCAGTATTTT
size: few; V: TRBV19; J: TRBJ1-3; D: .; CDR3: CASSPSGFSGNTIYF; DNA: TGTGCCAGTAGTCCGTCGGGCTTCTCTGGAAACACCATATATTTT
size: .; V: TRBV5-1; J: TRBJ2-7; D: TRBD1; CDR3: CASSLALLDRVTYEQYF; DNA: TGCGCCAGCAGCTTGGCTTTATTGGACAGGGTCACCTACGAGCAGTACTTC
size: .; V: TRBV6-5; J: TRBJ1-1; D: .; CDR3: CASSYTGTVGTEAFF; DNA: TGTGCCAGCAGTTACACCGGGACGGTCGGAACTGAAGCTTTCTTT
size: .; V: TRBV2; J: TRBJ2-1; D: TRBD2; CDR3: CASSELAGGLGNEQFF; DNA: TGTGCCAGCAGTGAATTAGCGGGGGGTCTGGGGAATGAGCAGTTCTTC
size: .; V: TRBV6-6; J: TRBJ1-1; D: .; CDR3: CASSPTSMNTEAFF; DNA: TGTGCCAGCAGCCCCACCTCAATGAACACTGAAGCTTTCTTT
size: .; V: TRBV5-1; J: TRBJ1-1; D: TRBD1; CDR3: CASSSDRGTEAFF; DNA: TGCGCCAGCAGCTCCGACAGGGGAACTGAAGCTTTCTTT
size: .; V: TRBV10-3; J: TRBJ1-6; D: TRBD1; CDR3: CAIKIGTGGENSPLHF; DNA: TGTGCCATCAAGATCGGGACAGGGGGCGAGAATTCACCCCTCCACTTT
size: .; V: TRBV2; J: TRBJ1-1; D: .; CDR3: CASSEIGRGREAFF; DNA: TGTGCCAGCAGTGAAATAGGCAGGGGAAGGGAAGCTTTCTTT
size: .; V: TRBV6-1; J: TRBJ2-2; D: .; CDR3: CASRNVGGLDGELFF; DNA: TGTGCCAGCAGGAATGTGGGGGGGCTGGACGGGGAGCTGTTTTTT
size: once; V: TRBV30; J: TRBJ2-1; D: .; CDR3: CAWSGGHNEQFF; DNA: TGTGCCTGGAGTGGGGGGCACAATGAGCAGTTCTTC
size: .; V: TRBV5-1; J: TRBJ2-7; D: .; CDR3: CASSLVAGDEQYF; DNA: TGCGCCAGCAGCTTGGTCGCAGGGGACGAGCAGTACTTC